This TCR beta chain appears in the sequencing data of a study of tumor and adjacent non-tumor tissue in lung cancer. For the study at large: Samples averaged approximately 3.9 million productive TCRbeta reads each.

Remarks on this clonotype: What it binds is unknown. An end of the junction differs from the germline gene, which may be a read error.

The template was RNA from unsorted bulk tissue. Between August and November 2014, newly diagnosed, chemotherapy-naive lung cancer patients underwent thoracic surgery in China. Germline CDR1 MNHNY, CDR2 SVGAGI (reference sequence). The length of the CDR3 is 15 residues. The library came from three nested PCR rounds adapted from ARM-PCR protocols. In TCRdb, the multiplex PCR reads were re-called with MiXCR into one record per CDR3 protein. Here the sample spans about 93,000 distinct CDR3 sequences, around 64% being singletons. Study results and caveats: Compared with tumor, normal lung showed significantly lower TCR diversity.

The receptor was derived from a man aged 60-69 years with non-small cell lung cancer. The sequenced sample was lung tumor tissue. The genes are TRBV6-6 and TRBJ1-6; 9 bases are shared with TRBD1. The CDR3 sequence is CVSGSGTGQGSPLHF. CDR3 nucleotide sequence: TGTGTCAGCGGATCCGGGACAGGGCAGGGTTCACCCCTCCACTTT.